This T cell receptor (beta chain) was obtained from a study of cytomegalovirus exposure and HLA in healthy donors. Study observations and caveats: Listed as cytomegalovirus-associated were 150 to 200 TCR beta chains. Many donors carried some public TCRs, although rarity characterized most TCR sequences.

The CDR3 extends over 13 amino acids. The V gene end was trimmed by 5 bases and the J gene end by 5 bases; junction bases not matched to a gene: 5. The germline V gene encodes CDR1 MNHEY and CDR2 SVGAGI. This clone was observed a handful of times. Its target is not known. The PCR was carried out with 60 Vbeta primers and 13 Jbeta primers. Sequencing used immunoSEQ multiplex PCR; TCRdb keeps in-frame clones, though not all of them. The table shows roughly 190,000 clones, with roughly 77% occurring only once. The chain recombines TRBV6-5 with TRBJ2-7; TRBD1 aligns across 8 bases. The sequencing sample was made of PBMCs. This TCR came from a woman aged 50 to 60 in good health and CMV-seronegative. The CDR3 protein is CASSRTGKDEQYF. CDR3 DNA: TGTGCCAGCAGTCGGACAGGGAAGGACGAGCAGTACTTC.